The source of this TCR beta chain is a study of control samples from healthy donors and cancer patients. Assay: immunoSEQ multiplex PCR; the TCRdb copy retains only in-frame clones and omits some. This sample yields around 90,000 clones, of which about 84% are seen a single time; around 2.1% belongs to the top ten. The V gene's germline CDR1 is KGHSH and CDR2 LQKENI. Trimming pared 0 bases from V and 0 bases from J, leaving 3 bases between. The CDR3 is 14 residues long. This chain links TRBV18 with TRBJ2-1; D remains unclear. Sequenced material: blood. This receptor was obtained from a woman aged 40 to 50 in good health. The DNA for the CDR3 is TGTGCCAGCTCACCACCAGACTCCTACAATGAGCAGTTCTTC. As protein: CASSPPDSYNEQFF.